The present T cell receptor (beta chain) was sequenced within a study of cytomegalovirus exposure and HLA in healthy donors. Study-wide results and limits: The likely origin of a cluster of highly shared sequence variants was a sequencing artifact. Common viral pathogens were later found to be apparently linked to several of the most significant clusters.

PCR primers comprised 60 Vbeta and 13 Jbeta primers. The protocol was immunoSEQ multiplex PCR, while the TCRdb copy is restricted to in-frame clones and leaves out a portion. The table has some 170,000 clones, roughly 80% seen once. Germline V gene data show CDR1 as SGHTA and CDR2 as FQGNSA. This CDR3 is 11 amino acids long. The germline V and J ends were trimmed by 4 bases and 9 bases, with 10 bases remaining between them. About this clone itself: The target antigen is unknown.

This TCR came from a female donor in good health and CMV-seronegative. Specimen: PBMCs. This chain joins TRBV7-2 and TRBJ2-7; TRBD2 is a possible D gene (5 bases). CDR3 protein: CASSSGERQYF. The DNA of the CDR3 is TGTGCCAGCAGCTCCGGGGAAAGGCAGTACTTC.